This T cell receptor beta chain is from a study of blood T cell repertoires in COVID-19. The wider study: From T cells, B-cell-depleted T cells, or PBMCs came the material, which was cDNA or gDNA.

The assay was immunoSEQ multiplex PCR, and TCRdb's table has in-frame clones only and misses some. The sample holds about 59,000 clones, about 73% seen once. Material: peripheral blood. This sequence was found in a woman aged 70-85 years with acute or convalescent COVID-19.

The CDR3 DNA reads TGTGCCAGCACCGATAGGGTAGCGGAGACCCAGTACTTC. Residues: CASTDRVAETQYF. This chain joins TRBV7-6 and TRBJ2-5; perhaps TRBD2 as D (5 bases). CDR3 length: 13 amino acids. Trimming pared 7 bases from V and 5 bases from J, leaving 14 bases between. CDR1 is SGHVS and CDR2 is FNYEAQ in the germline V gene.